This record covers a single T cell receptor (beta chain). A much larger clone sits a single nucleotide away, making a read error possible. The CDR3 consists of 17 residues. Germline V CDR1 and CDR2: SGHVS, FQNEAQ. Germline trimming cut 1 base from V and 3 bases from J; bases unmatched to any gene: 6. The data stem from a study of PD-1 blockade in classical Hodgkin lymphoma. Time point specified: cycle 4 day 1 (C4D1), after more than five weeks of nivolumab. All patients relapsed after autologous stem cell transplantation, and brentuximab vedotin exposure varied. Clones were read by immunoSEQ multiplex PCR, and TCRdb kept only the in-frame ones, dropping some. Here the sample spans tens of thousands of clones, around four fifths being singletons.

This material consisted of peripheral blood mononuclear cells (PBMCs), taken before the fourth cycle of nivolumab. The gene calls are TRBV7-8 and TRBJ1-5, with 10 bases lining up with TRBD1. The source of this sequence is a human donor with classical Hodgkin lymphoma. CDR3 loop: CASSLVGGQGYNQPQHF. The CDR3, as DNA: TGTGCCAGCAGCTTAGTTGGGGGACAGGGGTACAATCAGCCCCAGCATTTT.